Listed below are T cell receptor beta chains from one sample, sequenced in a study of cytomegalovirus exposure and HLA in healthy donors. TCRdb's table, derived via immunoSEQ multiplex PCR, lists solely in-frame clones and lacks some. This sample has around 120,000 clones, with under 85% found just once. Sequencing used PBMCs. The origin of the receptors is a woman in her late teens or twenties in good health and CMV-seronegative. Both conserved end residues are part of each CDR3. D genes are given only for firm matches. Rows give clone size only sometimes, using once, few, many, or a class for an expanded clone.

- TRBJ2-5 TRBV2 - TGTGCCAGCAGTGAAGCGACTCCCACAACCCAGTACTTC CASSEATPTTQYF
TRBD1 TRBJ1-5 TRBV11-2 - TGTGCCAGCAGCGCGACAGGGGGGAGCAATCAGCCCCAGCATTTT CASSATGGSNQPQHF
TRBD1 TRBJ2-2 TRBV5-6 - TGTGCCAGCAGCTTTGGAGGACAGGGTACCGGGGAGCTGTTTTTT CASSFGGQGTGELFF
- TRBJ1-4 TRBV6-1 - TGTGCCAGCAGCGGCCCGGCACCGAGGGAGGAAAAACTGTTTTTT CASSGPAPREEKLFF
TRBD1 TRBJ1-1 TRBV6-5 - TGTGCCAGCAGTTATGAGGGGGCCGCTGAAGCTTTCTTT CASSYEGAAEAFF
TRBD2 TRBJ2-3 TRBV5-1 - TGCGCCAGCAGAACCCCGACTAGCTCAGCAGATACGCAGTATTTT CASRTPTSSADTQYF
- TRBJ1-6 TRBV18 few TGTGCCAGCTCACCAGCAGGGTATAATTCACCCCTCCACTTT CASSPAGYNSPLHF
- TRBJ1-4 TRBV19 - TGTGCCAGTAGTGTATCCCTTTTAGATGGAAAACTGTTTTTT CASSVSLLDGKLFF
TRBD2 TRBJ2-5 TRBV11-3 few TGTGCCAGCAGCTTCCGAAGCGGGGGGCAGGGAGAGACCCAGTACTTC CASSFRSGGQGETQYF
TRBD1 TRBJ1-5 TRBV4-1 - TGCGCCAGCAGCCCAACGACAGGGGATTATCAGCCCCAGCATTTT CASSPTTGDYQPQHF
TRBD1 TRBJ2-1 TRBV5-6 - TGTGCCAGCAGCTTCCGGGACAGGGTGGCCTACAATGAGCAGTTCTTC CASSFRDRVAYNEQFF
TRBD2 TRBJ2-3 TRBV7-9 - TGTGCCAGCAGCCCGCGCGGACTAGCAGATACGCAGTATTTT CASSPRGLADTQYF
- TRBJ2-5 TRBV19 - TGTGCCAGTAGTATAGTTGAGAGAGAGACCCAGTACTTC CASSIVERETQYF
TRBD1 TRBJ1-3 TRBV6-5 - TGTGCCAGCAGCCCCGGGACAGGGGGTAAAAACACCATATATTTT CASSPGTGGKNTIYF
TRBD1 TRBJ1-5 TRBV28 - TGTGCCAGCAGCCGGGGACAGGGGCAGGTTCAGCCCCAGCATTTT CASSRGQGQVQPQHF
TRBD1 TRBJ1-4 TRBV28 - TGTGCCAGCAGTATCTCCCAGGGGGTGGGCGAAAAACTGTTTTTT CASSISQGVGEKLFF
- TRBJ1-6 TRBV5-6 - TGTGCCAGCAGAATAACAGGGATGGCTTCACCCCTCCACTTT CASRITGMASPLHF
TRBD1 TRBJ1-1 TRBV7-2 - TGTGCCAGCAGCCCACAGGGGGCGCGTACTGAAGCTTTCTTT CASSPQGARTEAFF
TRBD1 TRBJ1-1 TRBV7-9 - TGTGCCAGCAGCGTAGCCGGGACAGGGGGTCCTGAAGCTTTCTTT CASSVAGTGGPEAFF
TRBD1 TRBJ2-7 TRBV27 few TGTGCCAGCAGTGTAACAGGGGGCCGGAACGAGCAGTACTTC CASSVTGGRNEQYF
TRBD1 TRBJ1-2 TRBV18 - TGTGCCAGCTCACTAGGACAGGCTAACTATGGCTACACCTTC CASSLGQANYGYTF
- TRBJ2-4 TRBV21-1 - TGTGCCAGCAGCCCTAAAGGGGGGGCCCGGAACATTCAGTACTTC CASSPKGGARNIQYF
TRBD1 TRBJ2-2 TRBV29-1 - TGCAGCGTTGGACAGGGGGGAAACACCGGGGAGCTGTTTTTT CSVGQGGNTGELFF
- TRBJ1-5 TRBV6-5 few TGTGCCAGCAGCACAGGCCCCGGCAATCAGCCCCAGCATTTT CASSTGPGNQPQHF
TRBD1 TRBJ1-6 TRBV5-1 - TGCGCCAGCAGCTTGGTAGGCAGGGGGAATTCACCCCTCCACTTT CASSLVGRGNSPLHF
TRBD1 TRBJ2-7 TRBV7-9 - TGTGCCAGCAGTACCGGGACAGGGCTCTACGAGCAGTACTTC CASSTGTGLYEQYF
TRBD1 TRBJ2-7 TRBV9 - TGTGCCAGCAGCGCGGGACAGGATCACTCCTACGAGCAGTACTTC CASSAGQDHSYEQYF
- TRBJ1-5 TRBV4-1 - TGCGCCAGCAGCCCCTCGATACAGGGTGAATGGCCCCAGCATTTT CASSPSIQGEWPQHF
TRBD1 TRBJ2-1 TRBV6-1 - TGTGCCAGCATTAACCCGGGACAGAGGGCCGATGAGCAGTTCTTC CASINPGQRADEQFF
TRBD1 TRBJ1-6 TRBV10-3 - TGTGCCATCACCACAGGGGCGAATTCACCCCTCCACTTT CAITTGANSPLHF
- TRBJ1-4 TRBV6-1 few TGTGCCAGCAGCCCATACAGCGTAGGGGAAGAAAAACTGTTTTTT CASSPYSVGEEKLFF
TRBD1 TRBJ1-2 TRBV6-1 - TGTGCCAGCAGTTTGACAGGGAGAGATGGCTACACCTTC CASSLTGRDGYTF
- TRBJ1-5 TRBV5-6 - TGTGCCAGCAGCTTGGCAGGGTCTGGGCAGCCCCAGCATTTT CASSLAGSGQPQHF
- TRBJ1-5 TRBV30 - TGTGCCTGGAGTCAGGGTATCACTCAGCCCCAGCATTTT CAWSQGITQPQHF
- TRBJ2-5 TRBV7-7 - TGTGCTAGCAGCCCTCAAGGCGGGGCCCAAGAGACCCAGTACTTC CASSPQGGAQETQYF
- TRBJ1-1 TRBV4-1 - TGCGCCAGCAGCCGAGGACTTCCGAACACTGAAGCTTTCTTT CASSRGLPNTEAFF
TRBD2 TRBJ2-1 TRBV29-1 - TGCAGCGTTGATGGTTTGGCTAGCGGGGTGAGGGAGTTCTTC CSVDGLASGVREFF
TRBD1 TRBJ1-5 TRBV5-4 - TGTGCCAGCAGCCCTGACAGGGGCAATCAGCCCCAGCATTTT CASSPDRGNQPQHF
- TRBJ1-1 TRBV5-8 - TGTGCCAGCAGCTCCGGGGGCACTGAAGCTTTCTTT CASSSGGTEAFF
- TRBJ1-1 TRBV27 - TGTGCCAGCAGTTTGGCGGGGGCCACTGAAGCTTTCTTT CASSLAGATEAFF
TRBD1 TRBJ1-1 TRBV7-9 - TGTGCCAGCAGCCAGGGACAGGGAGAGAGTGAAGCTTTCTTT CASSQGQGESEAFF
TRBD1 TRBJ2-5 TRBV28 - TGTGCCAGCAGTTTATACAGGGGTGAGACCCAGTACTTC CASSLYRGETQYF
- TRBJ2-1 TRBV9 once TGTGCCAGCAGCGTAGGACAGTACAATGAGCAGTTCTTC CASSVGQYNEQFF
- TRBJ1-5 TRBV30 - TGTGCCTGGAGTGTTATCCTTCTATGGGAAACACAGGGACCCCAGCATTTT CAWSVILLWETQGPQHF
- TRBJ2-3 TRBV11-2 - TGTGCCAGCAGCTTAAGACAGCAAGGATCCACAGATACGCAGTATTTT CASSLRQQGSTDTQYF
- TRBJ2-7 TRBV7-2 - TGTGCCAGCAGCTTAGCTGGCTCCTCCTACGAGCAGTACTTC CASSLAGSSYEQYF
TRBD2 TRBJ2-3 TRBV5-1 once TGCGCCAGCAGCCCGAAGCGGGGGGCCGAATCAGATACGCAGTATTTT CASSPKRGAESDTQYF
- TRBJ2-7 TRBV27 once TGTGCCAGCAGTTTTGGGGGGTACGAGCAGTACTTC CASSFGGYEQYF
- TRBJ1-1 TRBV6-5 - TGTGCCAGCAGTTACCAGGCAGGGCTGAACACTGAAGCTTTCTTT CASSYQAGLNTEAFF
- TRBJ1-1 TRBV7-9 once TGTGCCAGCAGCTTAGATGTAGGGGGCACTGAAGCTTTCTTT CASSLDVGGTEAFF
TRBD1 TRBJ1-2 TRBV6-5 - TGTGCCAGCAGCGCCGGGACAGGGGGAAGGTACACCTTC CASSAGTGGRYTF
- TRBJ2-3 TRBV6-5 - TGTGCCAGCAGTCAGCCTAGGACAGATACGCAGTATTTT CASSQPRTDTQYF
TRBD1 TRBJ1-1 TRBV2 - TGTGCCAGCAGGATGGACAGGGCGGCGATGAACACTGAAGCTTTCTTT CASRMDRAAMNTEAFF